The 14 T cell receptor beta chains listed next were all sequenced from one sample in a study of cytomegalovirus exposure and HLA in healthy donors. PCR employed 60 Vbeta and 13 Jbeta primers. TCRdb keeps only in-frame clones here, not all; method: immunoSEQ multiplex PCR. The data contain fewer than 85,000 clones, less than 80% of them seen just once; the ten biggest clones take up roughly an eighth. Sequencing was performed on PBMCs. The receptors come from a woman in her forties in good health and CMV-seropositive.

The rearrangement uses TRBV5-1 and TRBJ1-2, with D unresolved. Germline V CDR1 and CDR2: SGHRS, YFSETQ. CDR3 length: 14 residues. The V and J ends lost 2 bases and 8 bases respectively, with 16 bases between them. The CDR3: CASSFSTGAGGYTF. CDR3 nucleotide sequence: TGCGCCAGCAGCTTCTCGACGGGTGCCGGGGGCTACACCTTC. The variable domain in full, with the rest retrieved from reference TRBV5-1 and TRBJ1-2, is KAGVTQTPRYLIKTRGQQVTLSCSPISGHRSVSWYQQTPGQGLQFLFEYFSETQRNKGNFPGRFSGRQFSNSRSEMNVSTLELGDSALYLCASSFSTGAGGYTFGSGTRLTVV.

The chain has TRBV5-6 and TRBJ2-2; weak D call: TRBD1 (6 bases). Trimming shortened V by 3 bases and J by 6 bases, and 6 bases separated the two germline ends. Germline CDR1 is SGHDT and CDR2 is YYEEEE. The CDR3 runs 12 residues. The CDR3: CASSWTAGELFF. Here the CDR3 DNA reads TGTGCCAGCAGCTGGACAGCCGGGGAGCTGTTTTTT.

The V and J genes are TRBV2 and TRBJ2-3; TRBD1 might be the D (6 bases). The germline V gene has CDR1 SNHLY and CDR2 FYNNEI. V was pared by 6 bases and J by 4 bases, with 11 bases between. The CDR3 consists of 13 residues. For the CDR3, the DNA is TGTGCCAGCAGGCAGGGGTCCTCAGATACGCAGTATTTT. Amino acid sequence: CASRQGSSDTQYF.

This clone was detected only once. The rearrangement joins TRBV11-2 to TRBJ2-1; TRBD2 matches at 15 bases. The V and J ends lost 4 bases and 9 bases, in that order; junction bases with no gene match: 1. The CDR3 spans 14 residues. The germline V gene has CDR1 SGHAT and CDR2 FQNNGV. CDR3 sequence (DNA): TGTGCCAGCAGCTCGGGACTAGCGGGGGGTGAGCAGTTCTTC. Amino acid sequence: CASSSGLAGGEQFF.

The V gene is TRBV2, the J gene TRBJ2-7; TRBD1 is a possible D gene (5 bases). CDR3 length equals 16 residues. CDR1 is SNHLY, CDR2 FYNNEI, per germline. The V end was cut by 0 bases, the J end by 2 bases, with 14 bases between. The CDR3 nucleotides are TGTGCCAGCAGTGAAGCTCTTACAGGAACTGCCTACGAGCAGTACTTC. Its protein product is CASSEALTGTAYEQYF.

The rearrangement uses TRBV19 and TRBJ2-1; 7 nucleotides line up with TRBD2. V dropped 4 bases and J dropped 4; count of bases not matched to a gene: 10. CDR1 is LNHDA and CDR2 is SQIVND in the germline V gene (reference sequence). The CDR3 runs to 16 residues. CDR3 amino acids: CASSTTKRGYYNEQFF. CDR3 sequence (DNA): TGTGCCAGTAGTACCACGAAGCGGGGATATTACAATGAGCAGTTCTTC. Full variable domain (missing parts from reference TRBV19 and TRBJ2-1): DGGITQSPKYLFRKEGQNVTLSCEQNLNHDAMYWYRQDPGQGLRLIYYSQIVNDFQKGDIAEGYSVSREKKESFPLTVTSAQKNPTAFYLCASSTTKRGYYNEQFFGPGTRLTVL.

The genes are TRBV5-1 and TRBJ2-7, with 12 bases matching TRBD1. V trimming: 4 bases; J trimming: 6 bases; junction bases outside the gene matches: 11. CDR3 length: 16 residues. Germline V lookup: CDR1 SGHRS, CDR2 YFSETQ. The chain's CDR3 is CASSLAGGTGGLEQYF. DNA of the CDR3: TGCGCCAGCAGCCTCGCCGGCGGGACAGGGGGCCTCGAGCAGTACTTC.

This clone was counted a single time. The chain is built from TRBV9 and TRBJ2-2; D unclear. This CDR3 is built from 16 residues. V shed 1 base and J shed 4 bases, with 14 bases lying between them. The germline gives CDR1 SGDLS, CDR2 YYNGEE. The DNA of the CDR3 is TGTGCCAGCAGCGTATCCCCCGGCGGAAGCACCGGGGAGCTGTTTTTT. This sequence encodes CASSVSPGGSTGELFF.

In the case of this clone: The CDR3 ends on some other residue instead of the conserved phenylalanine or tryptophan, so this is likely a read error. This chain connects TRBV7-3 to TRBJ1-1; 7 positions match TRBD1. V gave up 4 bases and J gave up 1 base; unmatched junction bases: 3. The CDR3 is 14 residues long. Germline V gene lookup returns CDR1 SGHTA and CDR2 FQGTGA. The CDR3 DNA reads TGTGCCAGCAGCTCAGGGGGGACGAACACTGAAGCTTTCCTT. This sequence encodes CASSSGGTNTEAFL.

The chain joins TRBV10-1 to TRBJ1-1; no clear D gene. Germline-derived CDR1 and CDR2 are WNHNN and SYGVQD (reference sequence). The V and J ends lost 0 bases and 7 bases respectively, with 9 bases between them. The CDR3 runs 13 residues. Written as DNA, the CDR3 is TGCGCCAGCAGTGAGTCGGGAGAGGGTGAAGCTTTCTTT. It yields the protein CASSESGEGEAFF.

This clone showed up just once. J is TRBJ1-1 and V is TRBV7-8; no clear D gene. Germline V lookup: CDR1 SGHVS, CDR2 FQNEAQ. V was trimmed by 2 bases and J by 5 bases, leaving 9 bases between them. The CDR3 has 13 amino acids. The CDR3 is CASSLRRGTEAFF. In DNA form, the CDR3 reads TGTGCCAGCAGCTTACGACGGGGAACTGAAGCTTTCTTT.

This clone was recorded once. Written as DNA, the CDR3 is TGTGCCAGCAGCTTACGCTCTGGGGCCAACGTCCTGACTTTC. Protein product: CASSLRSGANVLTF. The chain employs TRBV7-2 and TRBJ2-6; D is undetermined. Deletions cut 2 bases from V and 0 bases from J, with 2 bases between. CDR1 and CDR2 (germline): SGHTA, FQGNSA. This CDR3 spans 14 amino acids. The complete variable domain, with remaining parts taken from reference TRBV7-2 and TRBJ2-6, reads GAGVSQSPSNKVTEKGKDVELRCDPISGHTALYWYRQSLGQGLEFLIYFQGNSAPDKSGLPSDRFSAERTGGSVSTLTIQRTQQEDSAVYLCASSLRSGANVLTFGAGSRLTVL.

The CDR3 here is CASSEDRGRLETQYF. In DNA form, the CDR3 reads TGTGCCAGCAGTGAGGACAGGGGGCGCCTGGAGACCCAGTACTTC. The chain employs TRBV2 and TRBJ2-5, with 11 bases fitting TRBD1. V shed 3 bases and J 5 bases; nucleotides not matched to a gene: 5. The CDR3 extends over 15 amino acids. The germline V gene has CDR1 SNHLY and CDR2 FYNNEI.

The rearrangement joins TRBV23-1 to TRBJ1-5; D unclear. TRBV23-1 is reported as an ORF; its role is uncertain. The CDR3 consists of 20 residues. V dropped 1 base and J dropped 0 bases, with 22 bases sitting between them. The CDR3 region has the DNA TGCGCCAGCAGTCAATTAGGGAGGTGTCCACTGCCTAATAGCAATCAGCCCCAGCATTTT. It specifies CASSQLGRCPLPNSNQPQHF.